This entry is about one T cell receptor (beta chain). A single count supports this clone. This receptor's antigen is unknown. No per-base quality is available; no much larger clone lies one base away. This sample is drawn from a study of control samples from healthy donors and cancer patients (dated by TCRdb to between 2020 and 2021). The V end gives up 3 bases and the J end 1 base, leaving 9 bases in the junction not matched to a gene. The CDR3 has 19 amino acids, counting the end cysteine and phenylalanine. The retained sequence is limited to the CDR3, 57 bases, with the frame set at the first base. CDR1 and CDR2 are drawn from the germline V gene (reference sequence): SEHNR, FQNEAQ. The library relied on the immunoSEQ multiplex PCR assay. TCRdb retrieved this table from immuneACCESS and kept in-frame rearrangements only. Not all clones are present; in checked studies, unresolved V genes account for under half, and no reason is known for the remainder. In all, the sample holds about 130,000 clones, and about 93% of those were seen once. Approximately 15% of the sample is taken by the ten largest.

The receptor was isolated from a man between 60 and 75 years old with colorectal cancer. Rearrangement joined TRBV7-9 to TRBJ2-5; 15 bases in the middle match TRBD2. Material: PBMCs. The CDR3 sequence is CASSLGLAGGLRVQETQYF. At the DNA level, the sequence is TGTGCCAGCAGCTTGGGACTAGCGGGGGGCCTTAGGGTCCAAGAGACCCAGTACTTC.